These T cell receptor beta chains were read from a single sample in a study of T cells in Graves' hyperthyroidism and ophthalmopathy. TCRdb independently ran MiXCR on the multiplex PCR reads; one entry per CDR3 protein. The sample lists around 350,000 distinct CDR3 sequences, approximately 19% occurring once. Sequenced input: blood. Receptors originate from a young woman with Graves' hyperthyroidism. The CDR3 runs from the conserved cysteine through the conserved F or W. The order of the fields is clone size, J gene, V gene, D gene, CDR3 DNA, CDR3 protein. D genes are given only for firm matches. Not all rows give a size; the values are once, few, many and, for expanded clones, a class.

clone size: many
J gene: TRBJ2-7
V gene: TRBV19
D gene: TRBD2
CDR3 DNA: TGTGCCAGTAGTCGAACCGGGACTAGCGGGGGCGGGTACATCTACGAGCAGTACTTC
CDR3 protein: CASSRTGTSGGGYIYEQYF

clone size: many
J gene: TRBJ1-2
V gene: TRBV6-5
D gene: -
CDR3 DNA: TGTGCCAGCATTCTCTTGACCGGGCGCGGCTACACCTTC
CDR3 protein: CASILLTGRGYTF

clone size: many
J gene: TRBJ1-3
V gene: TRBV2
D gene: -
CDR3 DNA: TGTGCCAGCGCCATTCCCCAGGCCACTGGAAACACCATATATTTT
CDR3 protein: CASAIPQATGNTIYF

clone size: -
J gene: TRBJ2-4
V gene: TRBV3-1
D gene: TRBD1
CDR3 DNA: TGTGCCAGCAGCCAGCGCACAGGGGGCGGCGGAAACATTCAGTACTTC
CDR3 protein: CASSQRTGGGGNIQYF

clone size: few
J gene: TRBJ2-7
V gene: TRBV5-1
D gene: -
CDR3 DNA: TGCGCCAGCAGCTTGGTTGCGGGCATGGGCTACGAGCAGTACTTC
CDR3 protein: CASSLVAGMGYEQYF

clone size: many
J gene: TRBJ1-2
V gene: TRBV10-2
D gene: -
CDR3 DNA: TGCGCCAGCAACCGCCGGGACTCCTATGGCTACACCTTC
CDR3 protein: CASNRRDSYGYTF

clone size: many
J gene: TRBJ1-2
V gene: TRBV9
D gene: TRBD1
CDR3 DNA: TGTGCCAGCAGCGGAACGGGACAGGCGGAGTCTAATGGCTACACCTTC
CDR3 protein: CASSGTGQAESNGYTF

clone size: -
J gene: TRBJ1-1
V gene: TRBV27
D gene: TRBD1
CDR3 DNA: TGTGCCAGCATGACGGGACAGCCGAACACTGAAGCTTTCTTT
CDR3 protein: CASMTGQPNTEAFF

clone size: many
J gene: TRBJ1-3
V gene: TRBV27
D gene: -
CDR3 DNA: TGTGCCAGCAGTTTATTCAGGGGCTCTGGAAACACCATATATTTT
CDR3 protein: CASSLFRGSGNTIYF

clone size: many
J gene: TRBJ1-2
V gene: TRBV18
D gene: -
CDR3 DNA: TGTGCCAGCTCACCTGGCAGGGACGTCCTTGGCTACACCTTC
CDR3 protein: CASSPGRDVLGYTF

clone size: many
J gene: TRBJ2-4
V gene: TRBV20-1
D gene: -
CDR3 DNA: TGCAGTGCTAGAGGCAGGGACGGGATCATTCAGTACTTC
CDR3 protein: CSARGRDGIIQYF

clone size: many
J gene: TRBJ2-7
V gene: TRBV20-1
D gene: TRBD1
CDR3 DNA: TGCAGTGCTAGAGATCGTGGACAGGCGTACTACGAGCAGTACTTC
CDR3 protein: CSARDRGQAYYEQYF

clone size: -
J gene: TRBJ2-5
V gene: TRBV28
D gene: -
CDR3 DNA: TGTGCCAGCAGCTATCAGGACACCACACAAGAGACCCAGTACTTC
CDR3 protein: CASSYQDTTQETQYF

clone size: -
J gene: TRBJ1-2
V gene: TRBV6-4
D gene: -
CDR3 DNA: TGTGCCAGCAGCGACGGGGGCAGGGGAACCTCTGAACGCTATGGCTACACCTTC
CDR3 protein: CASSDGGRGTSERYGYTF

clone size: many
J gene: TRBJ1-2
V gene: TRBV9
D gene: TRBD1
CDR3 DNA: TGTGCCAGCAGCGTAGGGGGTGCAGGGGGCTATGGCTACACCTTC
CDR3 protein: CASSVGGAGGYGYTF

clone size: once
J gene: TRBJ2-2
V gene: TRBV28
D gene: -
CDR3 DNA: TGTGCCAGCAAAGGTTCATTGGCCGGGGAGCTGTTTTTT
CDR3 protein: CASKGSLAGELFF

clone size: -
J gene: TRBJ1-6
V gene: TRBV2
D gene: -
CDR3 DNA: TGTACCAGCAGGCTACCGGGACAACCTAATTCACCCCTCCACTTT
CDR3 protein: CTSRLPGQPNSPLHF

clone size: many
J gene: TRBJ1-2
V gene: TRBV24-1
D gene: -
CDR3 DNA: TGTGCCACCAGTGATCGGGGTTCAGGGTTCAAGTATGGCTACACCTTC
CDR3 protein: CATSDRGSGFKYGYTF

clone size: many
J gene: TRBJ2-7
V gene: TRBV19
D gene: TRBD1
CDR3 DNA: TGTGCCAGTAGTATCTCCGGGACAGGGTCTGGCGAGCAGTACTTC
CDR3 protein: CASSISGTGSGEQYF

clone size: many
J gene: TRBJ1-1
V gene: TRBV14
D gene: -
CDR3 DNA: TGTGCCAGCAGCCAAGAGCGCCGTACCACTGAAGCTTTCTTT
CDR3 protein: CASSQERRTTEAFF

clone size: many
J gene: TRBJ1-1
V gene: TRBV5-6
D gene: TRBD1
CDR3 DNA: TGTGCCAGCAGCGAAGGGGGCCCCCGGCCCGAGACTGAAGCTTTCTTT
CDR3 protein: CASSEGGPRPETEAFF

clone size: many
J gene: TRBJ1-5
V gene: TRBV12-3/TRBV12-4
D gene: -
CDR3 DNA: TGTGCCAGCAGCCGAGGTTTTGGGCCTCCCGCAAATCAGCCCCAGCATTTT
CDR3 protein: CASSRGFGPPANQPQHF

clone size: -
J gene: TRBJ1-2
V gene: TRBV3-1
D gene: -
CDR3 DNA: TGTGCCAGCAGCCTCCTTCTGGGGGGGGTTAATGGCTACACCTTC
CDR3 protein: CASSLLLGGVNGYTF

clone size: few
J gene: TRBJ2-6
V gene: TRBV4-1
D gene: TRBD1
CDR3 DNA: TGCGCCAGCAGCCACACCCGACTCCGGGACAGGGGGCCTGGGGCCAACGTCCTGACTTTC
CDR3 protein: CASSHTRLRDRGPGANVLTF

clone size: many
J gene: TRBJ1-5
V gene: TRBV20-1
D gene: TRBD1
CDR3 DNA: TGCAGTGCTAGAGCTTTGGACAGGGGAAATCAGCCCCAGCATTTT
CDR3 protein: CSARALDRGNQPQHF

clone size: many
J gene: TRBJ1-2
V gene: TRBV14
D gene: -
CDR3 DNA: TGTGCCAGCAGCCGGCAACAGGGAGACGGCTACACCTTC
CDR3 protein: CASSRQQGDGYTF

clone size: many
J gene: TRBJ2-5
V gene: TRBV7-8
D gene: -
CDR3 DNA: TGTGCCAGCAGCGTCGGGGGGCGCGGAGAGACCCAGTACTTC
CDR3 protein: CASSVGGRGETQYF

clone size: few
J gene: TRBJ2-2
V gene: TRBV2
D gene: -
CDR3 DNA: TGTGCCAGCAGTCAAGCCCGGGAGCTGTTTTTT
CDR3 protein: CASSQARELFF

clone size: many
J gene: TRBJ2-5
V gene: TRBV13
D gene: -
CDR3 DNA: TGTGCCAGCAGCCAACAGGGTTCAGAGACCCAGTACTTC
CDR3 protein: CASSQQGSETQYF

clone size: many
J gene: TRBJ2-2
V gene: TRBV2
D gene: -
CDR3 DNA: TGTGCCAGCAAGGACCGCTACACCGGGGAGCTGTTTTTT
CDR3 protein: CASKDRYTGELFF

clone size: many
J gene: TRBJ1-2
V gene: TRBV6-1
D gene: TRBD1
CDR3 DNA: TGTGCCAGCAGTCCACAGGGGGAACCCTACACCTTC
CDR3 protein: CASSPQGEPYTF

clone size: many
J gene: TRBJ1-1
V gene: TRBV4-1
D gene: -
CDR3 DNA: TGCGCCAGCAGCCCCCCGGGGTTAATGAACACTGAAGCTTTCTTT
CDR3 protein: CASSPPGLMNTEAFF

clone size: few
J gene: TRBJ2-2
V gene: TRBV30
D gene: TRBD2
CDR3 DNA: TGTGCCTGGGGCCCGACGGGGGGGCGCACCGGGGAGCTGTTTTTT
CDR3 protein: CAWGPTGGRTGELFF

clone size: many
J gene: TRBJ1-3
V gene: TRBV6-5
D gene: -
CDR3 DNA: TGTGCCAGCAGAACAGGGTTAGCTGGAAACACCATATATTTT
CDR3 protein: CASRTGLAGNTIYF

clone size: -
J gene: TRBJ2-3
V gene: TRBV11-2
D gene: -
CDR3 DNA: TGTGCCAGCAGCCAAATCACAGATACGCAGTATTTT
CDR3 protein: CASSQITDTQYF

clone size: -
J gene: TRBJ2-5
V gene: TRBV20-1
D gene: TRBD2
CDR3 DNA: TGCAGTGCTAGGGTCCGACTAGCGGGGGGGCCAGAGACCCAGTACTTC
CDR3 protein: CSARVRLAGGPETQYF

clone size: few
J gene: TRBJ2-5
V gene: TRBV5-1
D gene: TRBD2
CDR3 DNA: TGCGCCAGCAGCTCGAACCTAGCGGGGCGAGAGACCCAGTACTTC
CDR3 protein: CASSSNLAGRETQYF

clone size: -
J gene: TRBJ1-2
V gene: TRBV28
D gene: TRBD1
CDR3 DNA: TGTGCCAGCAGTCCGGGGACAGGGATCGGCTACACCTTC
CDR3 protein: CASSPGTGIGYTF

clone size: many
J gene: TRBJ2-5
V gene: TRBV7-7
D gene: TRBD2
CDR3 DNA: TGTGCTAGCAGCTTAAGCGGGGAGGAGACCAAGTACTTC
CDR3 protein: CASSLSGEETKYF

clone size: many
J gene: TRBJ2-2
V gene: TRBV7-9
D gene: -
CDR3 DNA: TGTGCCAGCAGCTTAGTTTCGGCCTACAGCGGAGAGCTGTTTTTT
CDR3 protein: CASSLVSAYSGELFF

clone size: many
J gene: TRBJ1-5
V gene: TRBV4-1
D gene: -
CDR3 DNA: TGCGCCAGCAGCCAGAACAGGGTCCTCAATCAGCCCCAGCATTTT
CDR3 protein: CASSQNRVLNQPQHF

clone size: -
J gene: TRBJ2-6
V gene: TRBV4-1
D gene: -
CDR3 DNA: TGCGCCAGCAGCCGACCCCAGAGCTCTGGGGCCAACGTCCTGACTTTC
CDR3 protein: CASSRPQSSGANVLTF

clone size: many
J gene: TRBJ1-1
V gene: TRBV6-5
D gene: -
CDR3 DNA: TGTGTCAGCAGTTTTTCGTCACCTGAAGCTTTCTTT
CDR3 protein: CVSSFSSPEAFF

clone size: many
J gene: TRBJ2-7
V gene: TRBV5-1
D gene: -
CDR3 DNA: TGCGCCAGCAGCACCGGGCCCTCCTACGAGCAGTACTTC
CDR3 protein: CASSTGPSYEQYF

clone size: -
J gene: TRBJ2-5
V gene: TRBV15
D gene: -
CDR3 DNA: TGTGCCACCAGCAGTTCCCCTAGCAGGCGAGAGACCCAGTACTTC
CDR3 protein: CATSSSPSRRETQYF

clone size: many
J gene: TRBJ1-5
V gene: TRBV20-1
D gene: -
CDR3 DNA: TGCAGTCCTGAGAGGGTAGGGGTAGATCAGCCCCAGCATTTT
CDR3 protein: CSPERVGVDQPQHF

clone size: -
J gene: TRBJ2-2
V gene: TRBV20-1
D gene: -
CDR3 DNA: TGCAGTGCCCGGTCCGCCGCCGGGGCCCAGCGGACCGGGGAGCTGTTTTTT
CDR3 protein: CSARSAAGAQRTGELFF

clone size: -
J gene: TRBJ1-2
V gene: TRBV6-1
D gene: -
CDR3 DNA: TGTGCCAGCACCGAGGGGAGGTCCTACTATGGCTACACCTTC
CDR3 protein: CASTEGRSYYGYTF

clone size: -
J gene: TRBJ1-3
V gene: TRBV12-3/TRBV12-4
D gene: -
CDR3 DNA: TGTGCCAGCAGGGGGACTGGTGGAAACACCATATATTTT
CDR3 protein: CASRGTGGNTIYF

clone size: many
J gene: TRBJ2-4
V gene: TRBV6-5
D gene: -
CDR3 DNA: TGTGCCAGCAGTTACTCGCCGAGTATAGCCAAAAACATTCAGTACTTC
CDR3 protein: CASSYSPSIAKNIQYF

clone size: many
J gene: TRBJ2-5
V gene: TRBV15
D gene: TRBD1
CDR3 DNA: TGTGCCACCAGCAAAGCCCATGGGACAGGGATACAAGAGACCCAGTACTTC
CDR3 protein: CATSKAHGTGIQETQYF

clone size: many
J gene: TRBJ1-1
V gene: TRBV6-1
D gene: TRBD1
CDR3 DNA: TGTGCCAGCAGGTCGGGACAGGGGTTGACTGAAGCTTTCTTT
CDR3 protein: CASRSGQGLTEAFF

clone size: many
J gene: TRBJ2-2
V gene: TRBV5-1
D gene: TRBD2
CDR3 DNA: TGCGCCAGCAGCTTGGCTAGCGGGAACACCGGGGAGCTGTTTTTT
CDR3 protein: CASSLASGNTGELFF

clone size: many
J gene: TRBJ1-5
V gene: TRBV28
D gene: -
CDR3 DNA: TGTGCCAGCAGACCCGAGACAGGTCCACGGCAGCCCCAGCATTTT
CDR3 protein: CASRPETGPRQPQHF

clone size: many
J gene: TRBJ2-2
V gene: TRBV5-1
D gene: -
CDR3 DNA: TGCGCCAGCAGCTTGGGGCAGATTAACACCGGGGAGCTGTTTTTT
CDR3 protein: CASSLGQINTGELFF

clone size: many
J gene: TRBJ2-5
V gene: TRBV24-1
D gene: -
CDR3 DNA: TGTGCCACCAGTGATTCAGCGCAGGAGGAGACCCAGTACTTC
CDR3 protein: CATSDSAQEETQYF

clone size: few
J gene: TRBJ2-7
V gene: TRBV24-1
D gene: TRBD1
CDR3 DNA: TGTGCCACCAGTGCCAGGACAGGGGGCTCCTACGAGCAGTACTTC
CDR3 protein: CATSARTGGSYEQYF

clone size: many
J gene: TRBJ2-7
V gene: TRBV7-6
D gene: -
CDR3 DNA: TGTGCCAGCAGTCCTACCCCCGGCTCCTACGAGCAGTACTTC
CDR3 protein: CASSPTPGSYEQYF

clone size: many
J gene: TRBJ2-7
V gene: TRBV18
D gene: -
CDR3 DNA: TGTGCCAGCAGCTCCAGCTCCTACGAGCAGTACTTC
CDR3 protein: CASSSSSYEQYF

clone size: many
J gene: TRBJ1-2
V gene: TRBV5-1
D gene: TRBD1
CDR3 DNA: TGCGCCAGCAGCTCTGACCCGGGACAGGGGGGTTATGGCTACACCTTC
CDR3 protein: CASSSDPGQGGYGYTF